Following are 29 T cell receptor beta chains from one sample sequenced in a study of T cell clusters in autoimmune cytopenias. TRB was amplified by touch-down multiplex PCR, primer pools A and B combined. Reprocessing the multiplex PCR reads, TCRdb reports a single entry for every CDR3 protein and omits DNA. The sample table includes 6,000 or so distinct CDR3 sequences. TRB amplification used approximately 250 ng of peripheral blood genomic DNA. This sample was also put to use in a study of T cell repertoires in aging, cancer and after chemotherapy.

Sequenced sample: peripheral blood. The origin of the receptors is a human donor in good health.

The V and J genes are TRBV4-2 and TRBJ2-7; TCRdb calls TRBD2, which cannot be checked without DNA. Germline loops: CDR1 LGHNA, CDR2 YNFKEQ. The CDR3 sequence is 16 residues long. CDR3 sequence reads: CASSRETSDTSYEQYF.

This clonotype is classed as medium-sized by frequency. The V gene is TRBV6-2 or TRBV6-3, the J gene TRBJ1-4. The CDR3 consists of 13 residues. Per germline, CDR1 MNHEY and CDR2 SVGEGT. The chain's CDR3 is CASSPQANEKLFF.

Considering frequency, this clonotype is medium-sized. This chain uses TRBV5-6 with TRBJ1-6. From germline, CDR1 is SGHDT and CDR2 YYEEEE. The CDR3 loop spans 16 amino acids. This chain's CDR3 is CASSLRTEPYNSPLHF. Full variable domain (outside the CDR3, taken from reference TRBV5-6 and TRBJ1-6): DAGVTQSPTHLIKTRGQQVTLRCSPKSGHDTVSWYQQALGQGPQFIFQYYEEEERQRGNFPDRFSGHQFPNYSSELNVNALLLGDSALYLCASSLRTEPYNSPLHFGNGTRLTVT.

Judged by frequency, this clonotype is medium-sized. The chain links TRBV29-1 to TRBJ1-2. The CDR3 extends over 12 amino acids. Germline V gene sequence: CDR1 SQVTM, CDR2 ANQGSEA. The CDR3 sequence: CSVESSGSGYTF.

The chain links TRBV12-3 or TRBV12-4 to TRBJ1-5. This CDR3 region has 12 residues. The chain's CDR3 is CASSLLTEPQHF.

The chain joins TRBV5-1 to TRBJ1-1; lacking DNA, the TRBD1 call made by TCRdb goes unchecked. Germline-derived CDR1 and CDR2 are SGHRS and YFSETQ. CDR3 size: 14 residues. The CDR3 sequence: CASSPGTAFFDAFF.

The CDR3 protein is CSLTQGAFSVNTEAFF. This chain connects TRBV20-1 to TRBJ1-1; TCRdb gives TRBD1 as the D gene, but with no DNA this cannot be confirmed. Germline V gene lookup returns CDR1 DFQATT and CDR2 SNEGSKA (reference sequence). The CDR3 runs to 16 residues.

This clonotype is called medium-sized based on its frequency. V is TRBV29-1 and J is TRBJ2-7; with no DNA, the TCRdb D assignment of TRBD1 cannot be verified. The CDR3 consists of 13 residues. Germline V gives CDR1 SQVTM, CDR2 ANQGSEA. The CDR3 here is CSVVRGEWGEQYF.

This clonotype is medium-sized by frequency. The chain employs TRBV6-2 or TRBV6-3 and TRBJ2-3; TCRdb's D call, TRBD2, is unchecked because there is no DNA. This CDR3 is built from 16 residues. Germline assignment: CDR1 MNHEY and CDR2 SVGEGT. CDR3 sequence: CASSYIGREMADTQYF.

The chain carries TRBV20-1 and TRBJ1-6; the TCRdb D gene call, TRBD1, has no DNA to confirm it. The CDR3 consists of 14 residues. Germline-derived CDR1 and CDR2 are DFQATT and SNEGSKA (reference sequence). The CDR3 protein is CSARGTGDNSPLHF.

This sequence joins TRBV4-3 and TRBJ1-6; TCRdb outputs TRBD1, but without DNA this stays unchecked. The germline gives CDR1 LGHNA, CDR2 YSLEER. The CDR3 length is 18 residues. CDR3 sequence reads: CASSQDVLGGAKNSPLHF.

Considering frequency, this clonotype is medium-sized. The V call is TRBV18, the J call TRBJ2-2; TCRdb selects TRBD1, and the lack of DNA leaves this call unchecked. The CDR3 length is 16 residues. Germline V lookup: CDR1 KGHSH, CDR2 LQKENI. The CDR3 loop reads CASSPGGGRSTGELFF.

The chain recombines TRBV11-2 with TRBJ2-6. The CDR3 spans 13 residues. Germline CDR1 is SGHAT and CDR2 is FQNNGV. CDR3 loop: CASSLGGANVLTF.

This rearrangement joins TRBV12-3 or TRBV12-4 to TRBJ1-1. CDR3 length: 14 amino acids. CDR3 region: CASGSLRRRTEAFF.

The chain joins TRBV29-1 to TRBJ1-1; TCRdb calls TRBD1, which cannot be checked without DNA. The CDR3 covers 15 residues. The germline V gene encodes CDR1 SQVTM and CDR2 ANQGSEA. The CDR3 here is CSVSSVQGAYTEAFF.

This clonotype is identified as medium-sized (0.01 to 0.1%) from frequency. The V and J genes are TRBV30 and TRBJ1-1. This CDR3 is 13 amino acids long. Germline V gene data show CDR1 as GTSNPN and CDR2 as SVGIG (reference sequence). The CDR3 is CAWAGPLNTEAFF.

CDR3 loop: CASSYGIYYGYTF. The chain carries TRBV6-5 and TRBJ1-2. Germline V gives CDR1 MNHEY, CDR2 SVGAGI. The CDR3 extends over 13 amino acids.

The V call is TRBV5-1, the J call TRBJ1-1; TCRdb picks TRBD1, but there is no DNA to check that call. In germline, CDR1 is SGHRS, CDR2 YFSETQ. The CDR3 runs 16 residues. The CDR3 region is CASSLSGSSFSTEAFF. Together with reference TRBV5-1 and TRBJ1-1, the CDR3 gives the full variable domain: KAGVTQTPRYLIKTRGQQVTLSCSPISGHRSVSWYQQTPGQGLQFLFEYFSETQRNKGNFPGRFSGRQFSNSRSEMNVSTLELGDSALYLCASSLSGSSFSTEAFFGQGTRLTVV.

The chain has TRBV6-4 and TRBJ2-3; absent DNA, TCRdb's TRBD1 call cannot be checked. CDR3 length: 16 amino acids. Germline loops: CDR1 MRHNA, CDR2 SNTAGT. The CDR3 sequence: CASSDLSGGGADTQYF.

The chain recombines TRBV4-3 with TRBJ2-3; TCRdb designates TRBD1, a call that cannot be tested without DNA. Germline V gene data show CDR1 as LGHNA and CDR2 as YSLEER. This CDR3 has 15 amino acids. CDR3 sequence: CASSPGWGGTDTQYF.

V is TRBV5-1 and J is TRBJ1-5; TCRdb designates TRBD1, a call that cannot be tested without DNA. Per the germline V gene, CDR1 is SGHRS and CDR2 is YFSETQ. The CDR3 runs 14 residues. The chain's CDR3 is CASSTGQNNQPQHF.

This chain connects TRBV6-5 to TRBJ2-3; the TCRdb D gene call, TRBD1, has no DNA to confirm it. This CDR3 comprises 17 residues. Germline CDR1 reads MNHEY; CDR2 reads SVGAGI. CDR3 protein: CASSYTVGQGNTDTQYF.

V is TRBV6-5 and J is TRBJ2-3; the D gene TCRdb calls, TRBD1, cannot be checked with no DNA. CDR3 size: 16 residues. Per germline, CDR1 MNHEY and CDR2 SVGAGI. The CDR3 spells CASRAQGAFATDTQYF.

Judged by frequency, this clonotype is medium-sized (0.01 to 0.1%). The CDR3 reads CASREGFEQYF. The genes are TRBV6-5 and TRBJ2-7; the TRBD2 assignment by TCRdb is unverifiable without DNA. This CDR3 has 11 residues. CDR1 and CDR2 (germline): MNHEY, SVGAGI.

Frequency places this clonotype as medium-sized (0.01 to 0.1%). The chain has TRBV30 and TRBJ2-7; TCRdb's D call of TRBD1 is untestable without DNA. The CDR3 loop spans 14 amino acids. CDR1 and CDR2 from the germline V gene are GTSNPN and SVGIG (reference sequence). CDR3 region: CAWSPGTATYEQYF.

The chain has TRBV5-1 and TRBJ1-1; TCRdb reports TRBD1, a call that lacks DNA to check it against. Germline V CDR1 and CDR2: SGHRS, YFSETQ. The CDR3 contains 14 residues. CDR3 region: CASSPLTGTPKAFF.

This clonotype ranks as medium-sized in terms of frequency. The CDR3 loop reads CASSIGEQYEQYF. The chain couples TRBV19 to TRBJ2-7. CDR1 and CDR2 (germline): LNHDA, SQIVND (reference sequence). CDR3 length equals 13 residues.

V is TRBV6-1 and J is TRBJ2-4; TCRdb's D call of TRBD2 is untestable without DNA. The germline V gene has CDR1 MNHNS and CDR2 SASEGT. This CDR3 has 15 residues. The CDR3 sequence is CASSEVRQGKNIQYF.

The V gene is TRBV7-9, the J gene TRBJ2-7; TCRdb's D gene call, TRBD1, goes unchecked for lack of DNA. The CDR3 has 16 residues. The germline gives CDR1 SEHNR, CDR2 FQNEAQ (reference sequence). CDR3 in amino acids: CASSSRIDRFSYEQYF. Full variable domain (outside the CDR3, taken from reference TRBV7-9 and TRBJ2-7): DTGVSQNPRHKITKRGQNVTFRCDPISEHNRLYWYRQTLGQGPEFLTYFQNEAQLEKSRLLSDRFSAERPKGSFSTLEIQRTEQGDSAMYLCASSSRIDRFSYEQYFGPGTRLTVT.